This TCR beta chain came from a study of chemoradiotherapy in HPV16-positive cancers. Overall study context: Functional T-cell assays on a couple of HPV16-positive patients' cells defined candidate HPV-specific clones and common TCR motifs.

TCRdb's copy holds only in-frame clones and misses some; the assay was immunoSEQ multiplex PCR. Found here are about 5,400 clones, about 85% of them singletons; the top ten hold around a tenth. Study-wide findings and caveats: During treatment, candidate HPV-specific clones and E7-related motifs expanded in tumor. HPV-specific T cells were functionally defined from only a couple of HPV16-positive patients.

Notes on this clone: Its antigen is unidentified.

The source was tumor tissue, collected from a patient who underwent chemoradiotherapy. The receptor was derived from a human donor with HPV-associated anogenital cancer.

The CDR3 sequence: CASTSPPADYTF. CDR3 coding DNA: TGTGCCAGCACCTCACCCCCCGCGGACTACACCTTC. The V gene is TRBV2, the J gene TRBJ1-2, with D uncertain. Looked up from germline, CDR1 is SNHLY and CDR2 is FYNNEI. CDR3 length: 12 amino acids. V lost 7 bases to trimming and J lost 10 bases, with 16 bases between them.